This T cell receptor beta chain was documented in a study of T cells in localized non-small cell lung cancer. General study findings and limits: The greatest T cell clonality was found in uninvolved adjacent lung (higher than in tumor). Analysis by sequencing included only one tumor region, so heterogeneity remains possible.

A word on this clone: Its target is unknown.

The V gene's germline CDR1 is DFQATT and CDR2 SNEGSKA (reference sequence). V was trimmed by 3 bases and J by 5 bases, leaving 5 bases between them. The CDR3 is made up of 11 amino acids. Using immunoSEQ multiplex PCR, the repertoire was profiled, and TCRdb retains in-frame clones only, with some absent. The table has about 52,000 clones, about 78% seen once. This specimen was PBMCs, taken before any cancer treatment. The sequence derives from a woman aged 35 to 70 with stage II lung adenocarcinoma. The J gene is TRBJ1-3, the V gene TRBV20-1, with D unclear. The DNA of the CDR3 is TGCAGTGCTAGTATCCGAAACACCATATATTTT. Residues: CSASIRNTIYF.